This T cell receptor beta chain was profiled in a study of CD8 T cells in Susac syndrome. The CDR3 length is 15 residues. V was shortened by 4 bases and J by 5 bases, with 18 bases between the two germline ends. CDR1 is SGDLS and CDR2 is YYNGEE in the germline V gene. Study observations and caveats: The authors found no clonal expansion in Susac syndrome CD4+ T cell repertoires.

RNA, at roughly 0.45 to 1 ug, was reverse transcribed with random hexamers. TCRdb fed the immunoSEQ multiplex PCR reads into MiXCR, producing one record per CDR3 protein. The sample includes 150,000 or so distinct CDR3 sequences, 85% to 95% seen only once; the top ten take 0.13% to 0.15%. For this clonotype: The antigen is undetermined.

This TCR was sampled from a human donor with Susac syndrome. The V and J genes are TRBV9 and TRBJ2-5; weak D call: TRBD2 (6 bases). The sample comprised CD4+ T cells from PBMCs. The CDR3 sequence is CASSQTSYLEETQYF. DNA for the CDR3: TGTGCCAGCAGCCAAACTAGCTACCTTGAGGAGACCCAGTACTTC.